The 22 T cell receptor beta chains reported below all come from one sample, sequenced in a study of siplizumab effects on memory and regulatory T cells. Produced via immunoSEQ multiplex PCR; TCRdb's table is partial and in-frame only. Of tens of thousands of clones detected, about 97% appear once; the ten largest clones hold approximately 1.1%. The sample comprised naive CD8+ T cells sorted from blood. The receptors here all came from a human donor in good health.

On this clone: This same CDR3 is encoded by further DNA sequences in the sample. The chain couples TRBV5-1 to TRBJ2-5; TRBD2 is a possible D gene (6 bases). The CDR3 is 14 amino acids. CDR1 is SGHRS, CDR2 YFSETQ, per germline. Trimming left V 0 bases short and J 2 bases short, with 8 bases between. CDR3 sequence: CASSLEGGQETQYF. CDR3 nucleotide sequence: TGCGCCAGCAGCTTGGAGGGAGGTCAAGAGACCCAGTACTTC.

The chain couples TRBV7-2 to TRBJ2-5, with TRBD2 matching 10 bases. The CDR3 has 17 amino acids. Germline lookup yields CDR1 SGHTA and CDR2 FQGNSA. Trimming took 1 base from V and 4 from J; bases not matched to a gene: 9. The DNA for the CDR3 is TGTGCCAGCAGCTTAGGGCTAGGACTAGCGGTGATAGAGACCCAGTACTTC. Translation gives CASSLGLGLAVIETQYF.

This rearrangement joins TRBV9 to TRBJ1-2; 7 bases are shared with TRBD1. The CDR3 loop spans 13 amino acids. Germline V gene data show CDR1 as SGDLS and CDR2 as YYNGEE. V trimming: 3 bases; J trimming: 4 bases; junction bases outside the gene matches: 3. The DNA of the CDR3 is TGTGCCAGCAGCGACAGGGGAACCTATGGCTACACCTTC. This encodes CASSDRGTYGYTF.

V usage is TRBV28 and J usage is TRBJ1-5, with 9 positions matching TRBD1. CDR1 MDHEN and CDR2 SYDVKM come from the germline V gene. V gave up 4 bases and J gave up 6 bases; unmatched junction bases: 10. This CDR3 spans 16 amino acids. DNA for the CDR3: TGTGCCAGCAGTTCCTTCACAGGGGGCGCGGGTCAGCCCCAGCATTTT. Protein sequence: CASSSFTGGAGQPQHF.

The CDR3 DNA sequence: TGTGCCAACAGCGTAAACAGGGCGTACAATGAGCAGTTCTTC. This gives the protein CANSVNRAYNEQFF. The chain employs TRBV2 and TRBJ2-1, with D possibly being TRBD1 (6 bases). Germline V lookup: CDR1 SNHLY, CDR2 FYNNEI. The V end was cut by 10 bases, the J end by 4 bases, with 17 bases between. CDR3 length equals 14 residues. Based on the CDR3 plus reference TRBV2 and TRBJ2-1, the full variable domain is EPEVTQTPSHQVTQMGQEVILRCVPISNHLYFYWYRQILGQKVEFLVSFYNNEISEKSEIFDDQFSVERPDGSNFTLKIRSTKLEDSAMYFCANSVNRAYNEQFFGPGTRLTVL.

This rearrangement joins TRBV29-1 to TRBJ2-7, with TRBD1 identical over 8 bases. With 7 bases clipped from V and 5 bases from J, the junction kept 10 bases outside the gene matches. Germline CDR1 and CDR2: SQVTM and ANQGSEA. CDR3 length equals 13 residues. CDR3 in amino acids: CSARQGSFDEQYF. The CDR3 region has the DNA TGCAGCGCAAGACAGGGGTCCTTCGACGAGCAGTACTTC.

The rearrangement uses TRBV4-3 and TRBJ2-3; possibly TRBD1 for D (5 bases). Trimming removed 2 bases from V and 2 bases from J, with 14 bases in between. There are 16 residues in the CDR3. Germline assignment: CDR1 LGHNA and CDR2 YSLEER. The CDR3 DNA follows: TGCGCCAGCAGCCAATCTTGGGGCGTTATCACAGATACGCAGTATTTT. Protein product: CASSQSWGVITDTQYF.

J is TRBJ2-7 and V is TRBV27; D is uncertain. CDR1 MNHEY and CDR2 SMNVEV come from the germline V gene (reference sequence). The CDR3 has 13 residues. V was trimmed by 6 bases and J by 3 bases, leaving 12 bases between them. The CDR3, as DNA: TGTGCCAGCAGGAGTCTAATGCTCTACGAGCAGTACTTC. Residues: CASRSLMLYEQYF.

The chain employs TRBV19 and TRBJ2-2; 11 nucleotides agree with TRBD2. CDR1 and CDR2 from the germline V gene are LNHDA and SQIVND (reference sequence). The V and J ends lost 1 base and 2 bases, in that order; junction bases with no gene match: 0. The CDR3 totals 16 residues. Written as DNA, the CDR3 is TGTGCCAGTAGTATAGGACTAGCGGGAAACACCGGGGAGCTGTTTTTT. This encodes CASSIGLAGNTGELFF. Together with reference TRBV19 and TRBJ2-2, the CDR3 gives the full variable domain: DGGITQSPKYLFRKEGQNVTLSCEQNLNHDAMYWYRQDPGQGLRLIYYSQIVNDFQKGDIAEGYSVSREKKESFPLTVTSAQKNPTAFYLCASSIGLAGNTGELFFGEGSRLTVL.

V is TRBV19 and J is TRBJ2-3; 7 nucleotides match TRBD1. V was clipped by 5 bases and J by 2 bases; unmatched bases: 7. Germline V gives CDR1 LNHDA, CDR2 SQIVND (reference sequence). The CDR3 covers 15 residues. CDR3 amino acids: CASSSGTDDTDTQYF. CDR3 nucleotide sequence: TGTGCCAGTAGTTCCGGGACAGACGACACAGATACGCAGTATTTT.

This chain uses TRBV9 with TRBJ2-1; possible D gene TRBD1, 5 bases. V was cut by 1 base and J by 9 bases, with 8 bases left in between. The CDR3 runs to 12 residues. Germline CDR1 and CDR2: SGDLS and YYNGEE. The CDR3 is CASSVRQGEQFF. DNA of the CDR3: TGTGCCAGCAGCGTACGTCAGGGTGAGCAGTTCTTC.

The chain joins TRBV30 to TRBJ1-5; D might be TRBD1 (6 bases). CDR3 length equals 14 residues. Germline V lookup: CDR1 GTSNPN, CDR2 SVGIG (reference sequence). V was shortened by 4 bases and J by 3 bases, with 13 bases between the two germline ends. In nucleotides, the CDR3 is TGTGCCTGGACCTTTGGGGGGCTCAATCAGCCCCAGCATTTT. The encoded protein is CAWTFGGLNQPQHF.

This chain uses TRBV6-5 with TRBJ2-7; 11 bases fit TRBD2. There are 14 residues in the CDR3. Trimming took 5 bases from V and 6 from J; bases not matched to a gene: 6. Germline V gives CDR1 MNHEY, CDR2 SVGAGI. The CDR3 protein is CASSTLAGGSEQYF. CDR3 DNA sequence: TGTGCCAGCAGTACCCTAGCGGGAGGATCCGAGCAGTACTTC.

This clone came up a few times. The chain uses TRBV27 and TRBJ1-1; no reliable D call. Germline CDR1 MNHEY, CDR2 SMNVEV (reference sequence). The CDR3 covers 11 residues. V was shortened by 2 bases and J by 9 bases, with 7 bases between the two germline ends. CDR3 loop: CASSLAPQAFF. The CDR3, as DNA: TGTGCCAGCAGTTTAGCCCCCCAAGCTTTCTTT.

The V and J genes are TRBV7-8 and TRBJ2-7; perhaps TRBD2 as D (6 bases). CDR1 and CDR2 from the germline V gene are SGHVS and FQNEAQ. V was shortened by 5 bases and J by 2 bases, with 13 bases between the two germline ends. CDR3 length: 14 amino acids. CDR3 loop: CASSPLPGAYEQYF. The CDR3 DNA follows: TGTGCCAGCAGCCCTCTGCCGGGAGCCTACGAGCAGTACTTC.

The rearrangement joins TRBV30 to TRBJ2-1; D might be TRBD2 (6 bases). Germline CDR1 reads GTSNPN; CDR2 reads SVGIG (reference sequence). The ends were cut back, 5 bases at V and 3 bases at J, with 11 bases in the middle. There are 13 residues in the CDR3. The CDR3 spells CAWDSGNYNEQFF. For the CDR3, the DNA is TGTGCCTGGGATAGCGGAAACTACAATGAGCAGTTCTTC.

This clone was seen just once. CDR3 loop: CASSPGFESSFFPYEQYF. The DNA for the CDR3 is TGTGCCAGCAGCCCTGGGTTTGAGAGTAGTTTTTTTCCCTACGAGCAGTACTTC. The chain employs TRBV7-9 and TRBJ2-7; unclear D gene. V was clipped by 5 bases and J by 2 bases, with 25 bases between them. This CDR3 has 18 residues. Germline CDR1 reads SEHNR; CDR2 reads FQNEAQ (reference sequence). The entire variable domain, with the rest obtained from reference TRBV7-9 and TRBJ2-7, is as follows: DTGVSQNPRHKITKRGQNVTFRCDPISEHNRLYWYRQTLGQGPEFLTYFQNEAQLEKSRLLSDRFSAERPKGSFSTLEIQRTEQGDSAMYLCASSPGFESSFFPYEQYFGPGTRLTVT.

The chain links TRBV2 to TRBJ2-7, with D maybe TRBD1 (5 bases). The germline CDR1 and CDR2 sequences are SNHLY and FYNNEI. The CDR3 contains 14 residues. V was pared by 6 bases and J by 2 bases, with 14 bases between. CDR3 DNA sequence: TGTGCCAGCAGCCTACAGGAAGCAACCTACGAGCAGTACTTC. Translating gives CASSLQEATYEQYF.

The chain employs TRBV28 and TRBJ2-7; 12 bases are shared with TRBD2. The CDR3 loop spans 17 amino acids. J lost 3 bases, V lost 2 bases, and 8 bases had no gene match. The germline V gene has CDR1 MDHEN and CDR2 SYDVKM. The CDR3 protein is CASSLETSGRRDYEQYF. DNA for the CDR3: TGTGCCAGCAGTTTAGAGACTAGCGGGAGAAGGGACTACGAGCAGTACTTC.

This clone was detected only a few times. The J gene is TRBJ1-2, the V gene TRBV14; D remains unclear. Trimming took 0 bases from V and 8 from J, leaving 16 bases between them. Germline V CDR1 and CDR2: SGHDN, FVKESK. The CDR3 spans 15 residues. In nucleotides, the CDR3 is TGTGCCAGCAGCCAAGATCACCAGATCCAGCTCGGCTACACCTTC. Amino acid sequence: CASSQDHQIQLGYTF.

The count of this clone is one. The V and J genes are TRBV29-1 and TRBJ2-2, with D possibly TRBD2 on 6 matching bases. The CDR3 covers 14 residues. The germline V and J ends were trimmed by 2 bases and 4 bases, with 11 bases remaining between them. The germline CDR1 and CDR2 sequences are SQVTM and ANQGSEA. DNA for the CDR3: TGCAGCGTTGAACGGGGGAGAGGCACCGGGGAGCTGTTTTTT. It yields the protein CSVERGRGTGELFF.

The chain has TRBV9 and TRBJ2-7; unclear D gene. CDR1 is SGDLS and CDR2 is YYNGEE in the germline V gene. Trimming took off 4 bases at V and 5 bases at J, with 7 bases between the two ends. This CDR3 comprises 11 residues. In DNA form, the CDR3 reads TGTGCCAGCAGCCCTGGAGACGAGCAGTACTTC. Amino acid sequence: CASSPGDEQYF.